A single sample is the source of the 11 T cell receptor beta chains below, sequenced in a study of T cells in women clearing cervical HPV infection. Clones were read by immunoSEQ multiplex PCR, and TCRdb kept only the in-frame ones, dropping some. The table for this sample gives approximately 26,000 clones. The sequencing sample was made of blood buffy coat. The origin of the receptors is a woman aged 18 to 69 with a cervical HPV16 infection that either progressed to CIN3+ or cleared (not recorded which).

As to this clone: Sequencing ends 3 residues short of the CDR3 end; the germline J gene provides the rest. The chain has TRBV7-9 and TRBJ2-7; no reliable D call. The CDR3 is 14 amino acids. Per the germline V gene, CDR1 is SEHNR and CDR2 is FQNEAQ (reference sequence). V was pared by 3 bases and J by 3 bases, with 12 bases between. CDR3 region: CASSFAEASYEQYF. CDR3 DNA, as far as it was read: TGTGCCAGCAGCTTTGCTGAGGCTAGCTACGAG.

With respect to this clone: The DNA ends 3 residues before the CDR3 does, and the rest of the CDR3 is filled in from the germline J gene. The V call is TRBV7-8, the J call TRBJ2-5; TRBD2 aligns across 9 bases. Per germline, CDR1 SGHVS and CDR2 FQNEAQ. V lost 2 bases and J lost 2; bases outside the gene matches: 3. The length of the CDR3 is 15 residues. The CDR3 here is CASSLQTSGQETQYF. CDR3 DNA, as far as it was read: TGTGCCAGCAGCTTACAGACTAGCGGACAAGAGACC.

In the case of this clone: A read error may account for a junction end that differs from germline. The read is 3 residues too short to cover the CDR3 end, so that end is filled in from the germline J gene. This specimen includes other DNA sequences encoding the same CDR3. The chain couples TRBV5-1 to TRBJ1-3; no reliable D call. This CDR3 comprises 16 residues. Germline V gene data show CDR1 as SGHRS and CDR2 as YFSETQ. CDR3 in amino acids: CASSLGDSVSGNTIYF. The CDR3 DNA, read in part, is TGCGCCAGCAGCTTGGGAGACTCAGTTTCTGGAAACACA.

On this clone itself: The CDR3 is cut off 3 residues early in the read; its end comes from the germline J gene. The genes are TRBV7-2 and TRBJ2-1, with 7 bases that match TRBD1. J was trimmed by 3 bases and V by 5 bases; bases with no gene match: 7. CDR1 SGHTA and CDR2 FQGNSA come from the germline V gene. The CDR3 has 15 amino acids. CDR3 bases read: TGTGCCAGCAGCCTTTACTACAGGGGCTACAATGAG. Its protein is CASSLYYRGYNE. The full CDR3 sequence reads CASSLYYRGYNEQFF.

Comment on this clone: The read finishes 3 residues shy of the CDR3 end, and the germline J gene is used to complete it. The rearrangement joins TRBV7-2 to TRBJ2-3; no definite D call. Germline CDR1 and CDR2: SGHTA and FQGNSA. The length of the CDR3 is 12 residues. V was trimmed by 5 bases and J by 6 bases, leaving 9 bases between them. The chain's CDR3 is CASSPTGDTQYF. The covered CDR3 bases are TGTGCCAGCAGCCCCACCGGGGATACG.

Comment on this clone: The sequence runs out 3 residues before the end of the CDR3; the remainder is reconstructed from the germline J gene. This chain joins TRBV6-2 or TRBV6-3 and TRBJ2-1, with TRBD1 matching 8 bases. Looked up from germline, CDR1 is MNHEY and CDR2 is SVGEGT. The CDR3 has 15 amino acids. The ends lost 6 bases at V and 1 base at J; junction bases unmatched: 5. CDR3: CASSGQGGSYNEQFF. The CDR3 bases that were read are TGTGCCAGCAGCGGACAGGGAGGTTCCTACAATGAG.

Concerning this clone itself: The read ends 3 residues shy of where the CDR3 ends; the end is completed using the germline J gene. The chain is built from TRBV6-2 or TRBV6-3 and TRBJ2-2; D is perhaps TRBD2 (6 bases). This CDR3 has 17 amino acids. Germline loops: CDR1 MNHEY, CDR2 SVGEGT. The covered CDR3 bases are TGTGCCAGCAGCCGGGGACTCTTCGGCTCCTATAATTCACCG. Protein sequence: CASSRGLFGSYNSP. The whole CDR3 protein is CASSRGLFGSYNSPLFF.

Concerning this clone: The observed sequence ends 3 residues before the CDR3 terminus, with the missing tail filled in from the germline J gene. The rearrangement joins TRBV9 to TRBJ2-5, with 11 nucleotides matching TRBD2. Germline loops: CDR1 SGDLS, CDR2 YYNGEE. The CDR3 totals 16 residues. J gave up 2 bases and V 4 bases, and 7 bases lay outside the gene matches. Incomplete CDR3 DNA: TGTGCCAGCAGCTTCCGACTAGCGGGGACTCAAGAGACC. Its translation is CASSFRLAGTQET. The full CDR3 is CASSFRLAGTQETQYF.

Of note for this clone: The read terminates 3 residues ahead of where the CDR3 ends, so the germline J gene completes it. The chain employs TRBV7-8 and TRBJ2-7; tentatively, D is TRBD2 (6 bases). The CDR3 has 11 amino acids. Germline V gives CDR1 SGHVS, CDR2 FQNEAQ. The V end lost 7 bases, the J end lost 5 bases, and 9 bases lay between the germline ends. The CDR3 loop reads CASIGGHEQYF. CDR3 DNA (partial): TGTGCCAGCATCGGAGGGCACGAG.

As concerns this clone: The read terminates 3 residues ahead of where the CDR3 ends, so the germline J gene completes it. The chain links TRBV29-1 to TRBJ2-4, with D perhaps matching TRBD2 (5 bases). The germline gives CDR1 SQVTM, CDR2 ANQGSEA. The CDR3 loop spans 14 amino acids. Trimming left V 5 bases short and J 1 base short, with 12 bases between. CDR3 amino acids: CSVTGVGAKNIQYF. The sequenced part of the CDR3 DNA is TGCAGCGTTACCGGGGTTGGGGCCAAAAACATT.

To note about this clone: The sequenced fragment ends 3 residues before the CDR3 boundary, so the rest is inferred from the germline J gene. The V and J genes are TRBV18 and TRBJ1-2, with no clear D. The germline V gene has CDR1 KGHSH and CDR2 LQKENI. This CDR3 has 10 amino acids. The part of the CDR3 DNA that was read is TGTGCCAGCTCTGCGGATACC. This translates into CASSADT. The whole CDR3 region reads CASSADTYTF.